The rows below give T cell receptor beta chains drawn from one sample of a study of T-cell reconstitution after alpha-beta-depleted transplantation in children. TCRdb called the PCR reads again in MiXCR, with one record for every CDR3 protein. The data contain under 300,000 distinct CDR3 sequences, over 9.5% of them seen just once; the ten biggest clones take up around 5.1%. This specimen consisted of PBMCs from the stem cell graft donor, obtained from the stem cell graft. These receptors all come from a human donor who donated a stem cell graft to a child with SCID. CDR3s include the opening cysteine and the closing phenylalanine or tryptophan. D genes are given only for firm matches. A row's size may be missing; if present it is once, few, many or a size class.

len	v_gene	j_gene	abundance	d_gene	CDR3aa	CDR3nt
19	TRBV11-1	TRBJ1-1	-	-	CASSLASLFTEGTNTEAFF	TGTGCCAGCAGCTTAGCGTCTCTGTTCACGGAGGGAACGAACACTGAAGCTTTCTTT
13	TRBV12-3/TRBV12-4	TRBJ2-7	many	-	CASSLGPTREQYF	TGTGCCAGCAGTTTAGGTCCAACTCGCGAGCAGTACTTC
15	TRBV24-1	TRBJ2-5	many	TRBD1	CATSDLTGGRETQYF	TGTGCCACCAGTGACCTGACAGGGGGCAGGGAGACCCAGTACTTC
15	TRBV15	TRBJ1-2	few	-	CATSRDGEGKRGYTF	TGTGCCACCAGCAGAGATGGGGAGGGGAAGCGAGGCTACACCTTC
15	TRBV12-3/TRBV12-4	TRBJ2-1	many	-	CASSRRENSYNEQFF	TGTGCCAGCAGTCGCAGGGAGAACTCCTACAATGAGCAGTTCTTC
14	TRBV7-2	TRBJ2-5	-	TRBD2	CASNSAGVQETQYF	TGTGCCAGCAACTCAGCGGGGGTCCAAGAGACCCAGTACTTC
14	TRBV5-1	TRBJ2-1	many	-	CASSLETTKPRQFF	TGCGCCAGCAGCTTGGAGACTACCAAACCACGCCAGTTCTTC
14	TRBV7-9	TRBJ2-3	many	TRBD2	CASSPGLVLPAQYF	TGTGCCAGCAGCCCGGGACTAGTGCTCCCGGCGCAGTATTTT
17	TRBV28	TRBJ2-7	many	TRBD1	CASSLSVRTGGVNEQYF	TGTGCCAGCAGTTTATCGGTTCGGACAGGGGGCGTCAACGAGCAGTACTTC
14	TRBV5-1	TRBJ1-3	many	-	CASSLQSSGNTIYF	TGCGCCAGCAGCTTGCAGAGCTCTGGAAACACCATATATTTT
15	TRBV7-7	TRBJ2-1	many	-	CASSLALGSYNEQFF	TGTGCCAGCAGCTTAGCCCTAGGCTCCTACAATGAGCAGTTCTTC
16	TRBV5-1	TRBJ2-5	-	TRBD2	CASSLVPARGGLAQYF	TGCGCCAGCAGCTTGGTACCGGCTCGCGGGGGTCTGGCCCAGTACTTC
17	TRBV30	TRBJ2-6	few	TRBD1	CAWSRDRSDSGANVLTF	TGTGCCTGGAGTAGGGACAGGTCCGACTCTGGGGCCAACGTCCTGACTTTC
14	TRBV5-1	TRBJ1-4	many	-	CASSSTGIREKLFF	TGCGCCAGCAGCTCGACAGGAATAAGGGAAAAACTGTTTTTT
13	TRBV5-1	TRBJ1-5	-	-	CASSLGGRGPLHF	TGCGCCAGCAGCCTGGGGGGTCGGGGCCCTTTGCATTTT
19	TRBV4-2	TRBJ1-1	many	TRBD1	CASSQQPPGQGRGNTEAFF	TGTGCCAGCAGCCAACAACCTCCGGGACAGGGTAGGGGGAACACTGAAGCTTTCTTT
16	TRBV24-1	TRBJ2-1	many	TRBD2	CATSDSGTSGVNEQFF	TGTGCCACCAGTGACTCCGGGACTAGCGGGGTCAATGAGCAGTTCTTC
13	TRBV6-1	TRBJ1-2	many	-	CASSEAGEHGYTF	TGTGCCAGCAGTGAAGCGGGGGAACACGGCTACACCTTC
16	TRBV18	TRBJ2-4	few	-	CASSPPAGIAKNIQYF	TGTGCCAGCTCACCACCGGCGGGCATTGCCAAAAACATTCAGTACTTC
16	TRBV4-1	TRBJ1-1	many	TRBD1	CASSQCWQGARTEAFF	TGCGCCAGCAGCCAATGTTGGCAGGGGGCTAGAACTGAAGCTTTCTTT
14	TRBV5-1	TRBJ2-1	many	-	CASRSGLSYNEQFF	TGCGCCTCCCGAAGCGGGTTAAGCTACAATGAGCAGTTCTTC
16	TRBV5-1	TRBJ1-1	-	-	CASSLVGARGDTEAFF	TGCGCCAGCAGCTTGGTCGGAGCGAGGGGGGACACTGAAGCTTTCTTT
13	TRBV29-1	TRBJ2-7	many	-	CSVVTDRSYEQYF	TGCAGCGTTGTCACCGACAGATCCTACGAGCAGTACTTC
13	TRBV16	TRBJ1-2	many	-	CASSQGGQNSYTF	TGTGCCAGCAGCCAGGGAGGTCAGAACAGCTACACCTTC
13	TRBV12-3/TRBV12-4	TRBJ1-2	many	TRBD1	CASSPTGASGYTF	TGTGCCAGCAGCCCTACAGGGGCGAGCGGCTACACCTTC
14	TRBV7-2	TRBJ2-5	many	-	CASSLAIGQETQYF	TGTGCCAGCAGCTTAGCTATAGGCCAAGAGACCCAGTACTTC
14	TRBV5-1	TRBJ2-3	many	-	CASSLKGWADTQYF	TGCGCCAGCAGCTTGAAGGGTTGGGCAGATACGCAGTATTTT
17	TRBV6-5	TRBJ2-1	-	TRBD1	CASSYSGQGPNYNEQFF	TGTGCCAGCAGTTACTCAGGACAGGGCCCAAACTACAATGAGCAGTTCTTC
13	TRBV12-3/TRBV12-4	TRBJ2-1	many	-	CASSFERADEQFF	TGTGCCAGCAGTTTTGAGAGGGCCGATGAGCAGTTCTTC
15	TRBV7-3	TRBJ1-2	-	-	CASSPGGGYGYGYTF	TGTGCCAGCAGCCCCGGGGGCGGCTACGGTTATGGCTACACCTTC
14	TRBV12-3/TRBV12-4	TRBJ2-1	many	-	CASRILGTYNEQFF	TGTGCCAGCAGGATTCTAGGGACCTACAATGAGCAGTTCTTC
18	TRBV27	TRBJ2-6	many	-	CASSKGPIPSSGANVLTF	TGTGCCAGCAGTAAAGGGCCAATTCCCAGCTCTGGGGCCAACGTCCTGACTTTC
15	TRBV11-2	TRBJ2-7	few	TRBD1	CASSRSPGGPHEQYF	TGTGCCAGCAGCCGTTCACCAGGGGGCCCCCACGAGCAGTACTTC
15	TRBV7-2	TRBJ2-1	many	TRBD1	CASSPPGQIYNEQFF	TGTGCCAGCAGCCCCCCGGGACAGATCTACAATGAGCAGTTCTTC
13	TRBV7-9	TRBJ2-7	many	TRBD1	CASTRDSFYEQYF	TGTGCCAGCACCAGGGACAGCTTCTACGAGCAGTACTTC
14	TRBV14	TRBJ2-2	many	-	CASSQAGSTGELFF	TGTGCCAGCAGCCAAGCAGGGAGCACCGGGGAGCTGTTTTTT
17	TRBV4-1	TRBJ2-1	-	-	CASSQPIRGRGYNEQFF	TGCGCCAGCAGCCAACCCATCAGGGGTCGTGGGTACAATGAGCAGTTCTTC
14	TRBV10-3	TRBJ1-2	many	-	CAISETADRDGYTF	TGTGCCATCAGTGAAACAGCCGACCGGGATGGCTACACCTTC
13	TRBV2	TRBJ2-7	many	-	CASLEVPSYEQYF	TGTGCCAGCTTAGAGGTTCCATCCTACGAGCAGTACTTC
19	TRBV21-1	TRBJ1-5	many	-	CASSNVWTGTGYSNQPQHF	TGTGCCAGCAGCAATGTCTGGACGGGGACAGGGTATAGCAATCAGCCCCAGCATTTT
16	TRBV7-2	TRBJ2-1	few	TRBD2	CASSQKLAAQYNEQFF	TGTGCCAGCAGCCAAAAACTAGCGGCCCAATACAATGAGCAGTTCTTC
15	TRBV5-1	TRBJ1-1	many	TRBD1	CASSSDWTGNTEAFF	TGCGCCAGCAGCTCAGATTGGACAGGGAACACTGAAGCTTTCTTT
13	TRBV29-1	TRBJ2-7	many	TRBD2	CSVELAGFYEQYF	TGCAGCGTTGAACTAGCGGGTTTCTACGAGCAGTACTTC
13	TRBV28	TRBJ1-1	many	-	CASRANIHTEAFF	TGTGCCAGCAGGGCAAACATCCACACTGAAGCTTTCTTT
15	TRBV5-6	TRBJ2-7	many	TRBD2	CASSLTGLAVYEQYF	TGTGCCAGCAGCTTAACCGGACTAGCGGTTTACGAGCAGTACTTC
16	TRBV15	TRBJ1-1	many	-	CATSRAGGRDYTEAFF	TGTGCCACCAGCAGAGCCGGAGGCAGGGATTACACTGAAGCTTTCTTT